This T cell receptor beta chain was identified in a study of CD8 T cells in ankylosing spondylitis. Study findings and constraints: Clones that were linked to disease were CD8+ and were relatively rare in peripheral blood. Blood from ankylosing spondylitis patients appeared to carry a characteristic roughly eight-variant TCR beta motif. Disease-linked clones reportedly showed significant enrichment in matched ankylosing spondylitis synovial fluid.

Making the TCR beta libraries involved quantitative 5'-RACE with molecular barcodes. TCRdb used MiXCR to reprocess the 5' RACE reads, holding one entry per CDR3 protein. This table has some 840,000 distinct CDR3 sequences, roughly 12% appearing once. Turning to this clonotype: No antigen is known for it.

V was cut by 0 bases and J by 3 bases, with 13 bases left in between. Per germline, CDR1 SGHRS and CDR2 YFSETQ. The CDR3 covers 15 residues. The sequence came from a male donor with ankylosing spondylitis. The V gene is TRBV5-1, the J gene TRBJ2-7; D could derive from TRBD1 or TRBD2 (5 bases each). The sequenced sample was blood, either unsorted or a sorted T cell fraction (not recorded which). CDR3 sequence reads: CASSLGSGRLYEQYF. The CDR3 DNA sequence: TGCGCCAGCAGCTTGGGGTCAGGGAGACTCTACGAGCAGTACTTC.